This TCR beta chain appears in the sequencing data of a study of blood T cell repertoires in COVID-19. Assay: immunoSEQ multiplex PCR; the TCRdb copy retains only in-frame clones and omits some. The sample yields some 150,000 clones, about 86% seen once. The germline V gene has CDR1 LNHDA and CDR2 SQIVND (reference sequence). The CDR3 is 15 residues long. V lost 5 bases and J 0 bases, leaving 13 bases between the germline ends. Sample: peripheral blood. The sequence derives from a woman in her sixties with COVID-19, enrolled during active disease. This sequence joins TRBV19 and TRBJ1-2, with a tentative D call TRBD1 (5 bases). Here the CDR3 DNA reads TGTGCCAGTAGTGTCCCTACAGGATCTAACTATGGCTACACCTTC. Its translation is CASSVPTGSNYGYTF.